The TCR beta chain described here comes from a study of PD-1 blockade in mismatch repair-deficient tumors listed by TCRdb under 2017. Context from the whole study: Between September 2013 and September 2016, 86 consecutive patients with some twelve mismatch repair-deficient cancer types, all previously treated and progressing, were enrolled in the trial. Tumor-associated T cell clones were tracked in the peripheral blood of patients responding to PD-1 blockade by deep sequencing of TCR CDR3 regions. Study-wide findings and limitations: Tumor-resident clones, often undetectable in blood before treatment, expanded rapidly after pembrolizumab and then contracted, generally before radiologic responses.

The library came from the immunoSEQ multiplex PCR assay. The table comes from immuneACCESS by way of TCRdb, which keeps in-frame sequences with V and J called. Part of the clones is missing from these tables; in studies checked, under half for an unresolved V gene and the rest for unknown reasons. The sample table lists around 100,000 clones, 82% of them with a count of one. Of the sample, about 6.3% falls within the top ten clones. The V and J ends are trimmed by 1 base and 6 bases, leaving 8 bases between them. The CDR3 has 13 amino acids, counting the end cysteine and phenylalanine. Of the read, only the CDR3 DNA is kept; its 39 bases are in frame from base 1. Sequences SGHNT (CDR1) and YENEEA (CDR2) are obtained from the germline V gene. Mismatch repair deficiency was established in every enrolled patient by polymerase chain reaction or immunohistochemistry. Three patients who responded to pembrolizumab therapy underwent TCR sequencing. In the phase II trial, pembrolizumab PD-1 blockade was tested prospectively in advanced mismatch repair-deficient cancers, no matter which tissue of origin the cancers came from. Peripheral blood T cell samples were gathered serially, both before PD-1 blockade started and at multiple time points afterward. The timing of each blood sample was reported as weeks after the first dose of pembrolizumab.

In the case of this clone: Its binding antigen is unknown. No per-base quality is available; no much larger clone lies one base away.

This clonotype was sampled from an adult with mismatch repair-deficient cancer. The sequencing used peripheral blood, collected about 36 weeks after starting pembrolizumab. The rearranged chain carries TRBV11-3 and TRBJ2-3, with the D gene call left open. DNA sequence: TGTGCCAGCAGCTTAGGAAGCCCTGATACGCAGTATTTT. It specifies CASSLGSPDTQYF.